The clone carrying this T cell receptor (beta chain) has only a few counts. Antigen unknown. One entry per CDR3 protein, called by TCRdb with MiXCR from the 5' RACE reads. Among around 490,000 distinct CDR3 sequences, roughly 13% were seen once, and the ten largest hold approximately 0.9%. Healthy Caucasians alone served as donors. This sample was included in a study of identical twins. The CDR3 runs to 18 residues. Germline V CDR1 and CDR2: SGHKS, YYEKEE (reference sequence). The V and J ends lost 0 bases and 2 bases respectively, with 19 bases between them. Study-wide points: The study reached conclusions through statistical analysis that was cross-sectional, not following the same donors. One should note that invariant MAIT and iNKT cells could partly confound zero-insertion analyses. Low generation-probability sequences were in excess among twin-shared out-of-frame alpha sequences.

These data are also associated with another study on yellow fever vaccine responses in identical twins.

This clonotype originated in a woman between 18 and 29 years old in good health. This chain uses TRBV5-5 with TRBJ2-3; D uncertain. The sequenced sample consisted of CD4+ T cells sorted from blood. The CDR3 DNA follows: TGTGCCAGCAGCTTGGTCCAGGTTCTCGGAGTTTACACAGATACGCAGTATTTT. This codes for CASSLVQVLGVYTDTQYF.